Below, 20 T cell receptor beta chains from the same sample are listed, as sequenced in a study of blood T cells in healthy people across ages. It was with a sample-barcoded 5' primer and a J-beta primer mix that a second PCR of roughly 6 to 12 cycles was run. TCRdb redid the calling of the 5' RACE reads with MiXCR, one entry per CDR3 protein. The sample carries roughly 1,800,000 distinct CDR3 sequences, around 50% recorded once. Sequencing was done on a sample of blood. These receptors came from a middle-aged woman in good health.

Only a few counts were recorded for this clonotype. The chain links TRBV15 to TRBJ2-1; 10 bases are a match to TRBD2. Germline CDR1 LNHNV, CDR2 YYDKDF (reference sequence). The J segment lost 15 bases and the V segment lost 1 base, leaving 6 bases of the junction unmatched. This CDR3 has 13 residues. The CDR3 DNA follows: TGTGCCACCAGCAGAGTCCCTAGCGGGGGTTTGTTCTTC. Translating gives CATSRVPSGGLFF.

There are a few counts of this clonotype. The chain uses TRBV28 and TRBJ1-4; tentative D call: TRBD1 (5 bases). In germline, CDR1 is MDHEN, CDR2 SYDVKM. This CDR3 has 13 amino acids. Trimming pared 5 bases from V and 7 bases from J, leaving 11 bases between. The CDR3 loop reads CASSNQGGEKLFF. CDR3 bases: TGTGCCAGCAGTAACCAGGGTGGTGAAAAACTGTTTTTT.

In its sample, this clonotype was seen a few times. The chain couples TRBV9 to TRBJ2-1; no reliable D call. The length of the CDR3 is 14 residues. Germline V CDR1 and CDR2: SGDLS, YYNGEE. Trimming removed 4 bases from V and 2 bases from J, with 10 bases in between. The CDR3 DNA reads TGTGCCAGCAGCCCTTTGATGGCCTACAATGAGCAGTTCTTC. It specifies CASSPLMAYNEQFF.

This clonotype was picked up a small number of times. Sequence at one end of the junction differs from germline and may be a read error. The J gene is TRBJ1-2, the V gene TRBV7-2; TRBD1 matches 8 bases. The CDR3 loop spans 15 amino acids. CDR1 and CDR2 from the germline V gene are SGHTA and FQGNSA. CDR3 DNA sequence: TGTGTCAGCAGCCGACCGGGACAGGCTGCCTATGGCTACACCTTC. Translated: CVSSRPGQAAYGYTF.

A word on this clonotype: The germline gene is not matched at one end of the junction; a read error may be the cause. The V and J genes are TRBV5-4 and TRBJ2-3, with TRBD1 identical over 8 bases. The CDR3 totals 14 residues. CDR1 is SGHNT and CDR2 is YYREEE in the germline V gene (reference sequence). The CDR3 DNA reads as TGTGCCGGCAGCTTGGAGGACAGGGAAGATACGCAGTATTTT. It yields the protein CAGSLEDREDTQYF.

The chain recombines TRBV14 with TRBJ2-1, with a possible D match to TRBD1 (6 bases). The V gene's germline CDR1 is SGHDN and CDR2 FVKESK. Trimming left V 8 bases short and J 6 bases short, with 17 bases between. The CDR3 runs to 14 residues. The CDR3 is CASSGTIPPNEQFF. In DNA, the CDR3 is TGTGCCAGCTCAGGGACAATCCCCCCCAATGAGCAGTTCTTC.

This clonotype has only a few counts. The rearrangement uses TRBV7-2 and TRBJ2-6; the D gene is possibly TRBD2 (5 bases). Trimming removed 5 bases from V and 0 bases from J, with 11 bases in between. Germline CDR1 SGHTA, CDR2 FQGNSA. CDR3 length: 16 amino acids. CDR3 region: CASSPEGTSGANVLTF. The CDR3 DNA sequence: TGTGCCAGCAGCCCCGAGGGTACCTCTGGGGCCAACGTCCTGACTTTC.

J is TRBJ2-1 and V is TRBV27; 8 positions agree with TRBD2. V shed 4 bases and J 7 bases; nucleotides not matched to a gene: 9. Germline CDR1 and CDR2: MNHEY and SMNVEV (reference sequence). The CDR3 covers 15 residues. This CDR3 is CASSWSRGGLNEQFF. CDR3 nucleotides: TGTGCCAGCAGTTGGTCCCGCGGGGGGTTGAATGAGCAGTTCTTC.

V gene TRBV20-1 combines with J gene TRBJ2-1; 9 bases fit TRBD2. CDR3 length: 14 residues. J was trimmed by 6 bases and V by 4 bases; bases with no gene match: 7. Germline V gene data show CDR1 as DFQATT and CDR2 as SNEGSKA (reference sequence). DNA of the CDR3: TGCAGTGCTACTATAGGGACTAGCTTCAATGAGCAGTTCTTC. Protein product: CSATIGTSFNEQFF.

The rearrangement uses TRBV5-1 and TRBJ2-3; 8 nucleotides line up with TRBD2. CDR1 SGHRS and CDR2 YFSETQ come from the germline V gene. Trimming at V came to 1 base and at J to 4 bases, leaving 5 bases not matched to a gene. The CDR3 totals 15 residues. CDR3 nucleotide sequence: TGCGCCAGCAGCTTGTCTCGGGAGGGTGCAGATACGCAGTATTTT. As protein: CASSLSREGADTQYF.

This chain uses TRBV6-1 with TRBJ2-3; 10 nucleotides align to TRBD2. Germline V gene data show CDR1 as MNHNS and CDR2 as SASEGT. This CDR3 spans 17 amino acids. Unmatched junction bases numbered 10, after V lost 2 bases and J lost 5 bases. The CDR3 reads CASSELGLAGGRDTQYF. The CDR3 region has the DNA TGTGCCAGCAGTGAACTAGGGTTAGCGGGGGGAAGAGATACGCAGTATTTT.

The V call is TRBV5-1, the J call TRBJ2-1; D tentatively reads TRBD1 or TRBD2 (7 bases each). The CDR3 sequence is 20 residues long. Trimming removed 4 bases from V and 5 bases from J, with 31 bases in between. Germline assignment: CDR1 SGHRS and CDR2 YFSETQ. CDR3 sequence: CASSPGLGAGQNTKNNEQFF. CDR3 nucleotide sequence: TGCGCCAGCAGCCCTGGTTTAGGAGCGGGACAGAATACAAAAAACAATGAGCAGTTCTTC.

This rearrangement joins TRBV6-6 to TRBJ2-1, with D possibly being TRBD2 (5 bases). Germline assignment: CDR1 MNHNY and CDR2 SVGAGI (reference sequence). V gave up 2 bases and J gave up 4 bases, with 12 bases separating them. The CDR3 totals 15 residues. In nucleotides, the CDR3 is TGTGCCAGCAGTTACGTAGCCGGGGAATACAATGAGCAGTTCTTC. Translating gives CASSYVAGEYNEQFF.

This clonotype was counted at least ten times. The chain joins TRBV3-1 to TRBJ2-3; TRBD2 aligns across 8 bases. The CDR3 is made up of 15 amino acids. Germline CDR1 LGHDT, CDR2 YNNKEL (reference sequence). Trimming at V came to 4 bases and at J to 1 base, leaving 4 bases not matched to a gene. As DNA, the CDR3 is TGTGCCAGCAGCCCCCGGCGGGGGGGCACAGATACGCAGTATTTT. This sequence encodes CASSPRRGGTDTQYF.

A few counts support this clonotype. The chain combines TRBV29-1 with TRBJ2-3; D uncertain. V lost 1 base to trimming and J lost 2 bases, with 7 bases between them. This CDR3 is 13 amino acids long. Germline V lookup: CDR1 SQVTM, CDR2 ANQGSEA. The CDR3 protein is CSVEGFATDTQYF. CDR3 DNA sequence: TGCAGCGTTGAAGGTTTTGCCACAGATACGCAGTATTTT.

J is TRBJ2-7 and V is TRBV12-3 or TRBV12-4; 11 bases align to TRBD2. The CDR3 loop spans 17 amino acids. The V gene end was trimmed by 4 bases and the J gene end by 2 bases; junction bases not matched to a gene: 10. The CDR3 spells CASSSPGASGGPYEQYF. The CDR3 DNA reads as TGTGCCAGCAGTTCGCCTGGGGCTAGCGGGGGGCCCTACGAGCAGTACTTC.

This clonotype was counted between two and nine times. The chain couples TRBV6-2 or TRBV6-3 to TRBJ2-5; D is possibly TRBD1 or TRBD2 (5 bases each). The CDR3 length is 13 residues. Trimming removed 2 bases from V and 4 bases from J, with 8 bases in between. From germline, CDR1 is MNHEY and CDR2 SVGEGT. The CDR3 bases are TGTGCCAGCAGTTACGTGAGGGGAGAGACCCAGTACTTC. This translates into CASSYVRGETQYF.

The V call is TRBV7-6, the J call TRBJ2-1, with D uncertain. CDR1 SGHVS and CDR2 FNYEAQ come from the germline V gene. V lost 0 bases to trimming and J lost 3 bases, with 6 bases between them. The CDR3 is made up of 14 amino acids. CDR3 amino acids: CASSLASFYNEQFF. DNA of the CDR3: TGTGCCAGCAGCTTAGCCTCATTCTACAATGAGCAGTTCTTC.

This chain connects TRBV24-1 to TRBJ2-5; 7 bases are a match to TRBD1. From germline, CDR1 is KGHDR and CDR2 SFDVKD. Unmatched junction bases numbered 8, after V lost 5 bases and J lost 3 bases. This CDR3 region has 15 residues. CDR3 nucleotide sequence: TGTGCCACCAGTGGCCCCGGGACAGAGAAAGAGACCCAGTACTTC. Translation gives CATSGPGTEKETQYF.

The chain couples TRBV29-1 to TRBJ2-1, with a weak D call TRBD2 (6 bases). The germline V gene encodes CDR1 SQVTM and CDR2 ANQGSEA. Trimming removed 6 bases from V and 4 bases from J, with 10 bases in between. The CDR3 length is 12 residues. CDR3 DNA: TGCAGCGTGGGACGGGAGTACAATGAGCAGTTCTTC. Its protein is CSVGREYNEQFF.